This entry lists 32 T cell receptor beta chains sequenced from one sample in a study of T cell repertoires in cytomegalovirus infection. These TCRs' antigens remain unknown. Each CDR3 protein is one row after TCRdb ran MiXCR on the reads. The data show hundreds of thousands of distinct CDR3 sequences, with about two fifths seen just once and 43% held by the top ten. The sequencing here drew on cultured PBMCs, taken from culture after CMV antigen stimulation. These receptors all come from a human donor in good health (CMV status not recorded). Some clones in this sample may be carry-over from other donors' samples.

The rearrangement links TRBV7-2 to TRBJ2-5, with 8 bases fitting TRBD2. Germline CDR1 SGHTA, CDR2 FQGNSA. J was trimmed by 5 bases and V by 1 base; bases with no gene match: 6. The CDR3 contains 15 residues. The CDR3 nucleotides read TGTGCCAGCAGCTTAGACGGGGGGGCAGGGGAGACCCAGTACTTC. This encodes CASSLDGGAGETQYF.

This clonotype occurred a few times. The V call is TRBV6-1, the J call TRBJ2-5, with 11 bases matching TRBD1. From germline, CDR1 is MNHNS and CDR2 SASEGT. With V trimmed by 5 bases and J by 3 bases, 8 bases remained unmatched. The length of the CDR3 is 16 residues. CDR3 nucleotides: TGTGCCAGCAGTTATTCCCTGGGACAGGGGGAAGAGACCCAGTACTTC. It specifies CASSYSLGQGEETQYF.

This sequence joins TRBV6-5 and TRBJ2-7, with D possibly matching TRBD2 (5 bases). This CDR3 contains 14 residues. V lost 2 bases, J lost 3 bases, and 11 bases lay in between. Germline V lookup: CDR1 MNHEY, CDR2 SVGAGI. The CDR3 region is CASSYRLGDYEQYF. CDR3 nucleotides: TGTGCCAGCAGTTACCGGTTGGGAGACTACGAGCAGTACTTC.

In this sample, this clonotype turned up a few times. The chain joins TRBV7-2 to TRBJ2-5; 9 nucleotides agree with TRBD1. The CDR3 length is 16 residues. V was pared by 1 base and J by 1 base, with 4 bases of the junction left unmatched. Germline loops: CDR1 SGHTA, CDR2 FQGNSA. CDR3 protein: CASSLVGQGFQETQYF. Here the CDR3 DNA reads TGTGCCAGCAGCTTAGTAGGACAGGGGTTCCAAGAGACCCAGTACTTC.

This clonotype was observed a single time. The rearrangement links TRBV6-2 or TRBV6-3 to TRBJ2-3; TRBD1 or TRBD2 may be the D gene (5 bases each). Germline V gene lookup returns CDR1 MNHEY and CDR2 SVGEGT. Trimming stripped 0 bases from V and 4 bases from J, with 11 bases between. The CDR3 runs 15 residues. The CDR3, as DNA: TGTGCCAGCAGTTACTCAACCTGGGGGTCAGATACGCAGTATTTT. This translates into CASSYSTWGSDTQYF.

The chain joins TRBV7-6 to TRBJ1-4; D unclear. Germline V gene data show CDR1 as SGHVS and CDR2 as FNYEAQ. Trimming stripped 4 bases from V and 7 bases from J, with 10 bases between. The CDR3 has 13 residues. CDR3 region: CASSSPGGEKLFF. CDR3 sequence (DNA): TGTGCCAGCAGCTCCCCCGGCGGTGAAAAACTGTTTTTT.

A remark on this clonotype: At one end, the junction sequence differs from germline, possibly due to a read error. The rearrangement joins TRBV5-3 to TRBJ1-1; D gene uncertain. TRBV5-3 counts as an open reading frame of uncertain function. The CDR3 is 18 residues long. The CDR3 nucleotides are TGTGCCAGCAGCTTGGACCCCTGGGGATACAAAAGGAACACTGAAGCTTTCTTT. It yields the protein CASSLDPWGYKRNTEAFF.

This chain connects TRBV7-9 to TRBJ1-6, with D unclear. V lost 5 bases and J lost 8, with 13 bases in between. Germline V gives CDR1 SEHNR, CDR2 FQNEAQ (reference sequence). The CDR3 has 14 residues. The CDR3 coding sequence is TGTGCCAGCAGCCTGTTGGGGTTGGATTCACCCCTCCACTTT. Its protein is CASSLLGLDSPLHF.

At least ten counts were recorded for this clonotype. This chain joins TRBV7-2 and TRBJ2-3; D may be TRBD2 (5 bases). This CDR3 is built from 18 residues. V lost 0 bases, J lost 1 base, and 17 bases lay in between. From germline, CDR1 is SGHTA and CDR2 FQGNSA. The CDR3 is CASSLAVLARIGTDTQYF. In DNA, the CDR3 is TGTGCCAGCAGCTTAGCGGTCTTAGCGCGAATTGGCACAGATACGCAGTATTTT.

V usage is TRBV7-8 and J usage is TRBJ2-5, with TRBD2 identical over 10 bases. Germline assignment: CDR1 SGHVS and CDR2 FQNEAQ. The length of the CDR3 is 17 residues. V lost 0 bases to trimming and J lost 3 bases; unmatched junction nucleotides: 7. The CDR3 DNA is TGTGCCAGCAGCTTAGCGCTCAGCGGGAGGGCAGAAGAGACCCAGTACTTC. Protein sequence: CASSLALSGRAEETQYF.

This clonotype was recorded many times. This sequence joins TRBV7-2 and TRBJ2-5; D remains unclear. The V end lost 1 base, the J end lost 3 bases, and 15 bases lay between the germline ends. Germline CDR1 SGHTA, CDR2 FQGNSA. The length of the CDR3 is 16 residues. The CDR3 sequence is CASSLVLGYTKETQYF. The CDR3 DNA reads TGTGCCAGCAGCTTAGTTCTGGGTTACACAAAAGAGACCCAGTACTTC.

The rearrangement links TRBV7-8 to TRBJ1-2; D might be TRBD1 (5 bases). CDR1 and CDR2 (germline): SGHVS, FQNEAQ. V was shortened by 6 bases and J by 5 bases, with 19 bases between the two germline ends. The CDR3 runs to 15 residues. CDR3 sequence: CASSFATGEKYGYTF. CDR3 nucleotides: TGTGCCAGCAGTTTCGCGACGGGGGAGAAATATGGCTACACCTTC.

This clonotype has more than one count but fewer than ten. The CDR3 loop reads CASSYDSITGELFF. The CDR3 nucleotides are TGTGCCAGCAGCTATGACAGTATCACCGGGGAGCTGTTTTTT. The rearrangement uses TRBV7-2 and TRBJ2-2, with D possibly being TRBD1 (5 bases). V was clipped by 4 bases and J by 4 bases, with 10 bases between them. CDR1 SGHTA and CDR2 FQGNSA come from the germline V gene. This CDR3 spans 14 amino acids.

This clonotype was seen a handful of times. V is TRBV19 and J is TRBJ2-7; D not resolved. V lost 8 bases to trimming and J lost 0 bases, with 11 bases between them. Germline CDR1 LNHDA, CDR2 SQIVND (reference sequence). CDR3 length: 13 amino acids. This CDR3 is CASSDGSSYEQYF. The CDR3 DNA sequence: TGTGCCAGTTCGGACGGCAGCTCCTACGAGCAGTACTTC.

This clonotype was counted only a few times. V usage is TRBV12-3 or TRBV12-4 and J usage is TRBJ1-1, with 7 nucleotides matching TRBD1. With 3 bases clipped from V and 3 bases from J, the junction kept 4 bases outside the gene matches. The CDR3 is 14 residues long. CDR3 sequence reads: CASSLRGLDTEAFF. The DNA of the CDR3 is TGTGCCAGCAGTTTGAGGGGGCTGGACACTGAAGCTTTCTTT.

This clonotype was counted only a few times. V gene TRBV7-8 combines with J gene TRBJ2-7, with TRBD2 as a possible D gene (5 bases). V lost 1 base and J lost 6, with 10 bases in between. The germline gives CDR1 SGHVS, CDR2 FQNEAQ. The CDR3 has 13 residues. The CDR3 spells CASSLVIRGEQYF. CDR3 DNA: TGTGCCAGCAGCTTAGTGATACGGGGCGAGCAGTACTTC.

A single count supports this clonotype. This chain connects TRBV28 to TRBJ1-5, with a weak D call TRBD1 (5 bases). This CDR3 comprises 15 residues. CDR1 is MDHEN, CDR2 SYDVKM, per germline. Trimming removed 3 bases from V and 3 bases from J, with 12 bases in between. Written as DNA, the CDR3 is TGTGCCAGCAGTTTTACCTCAGGGTTCAATCAGCCCCAGCATTTT. Translating it yields CASSFTSGFNQPQHF.

This clonotype was detected a few times. The chain links TRBV7-2 to TRBJ2-1; D is perhaps TRBD2 (7 bases). The length of the CDR3 is 15 residues. The germline CDR1 and CDR2 sequences are SGHTA and FQGNSA. V lost 5 bases, J lost 7 bases, and 18 bases lay in between. Here the CDR3 DNA reads TGTGCCAGCAGCCCCTTTGGGGGGGCAAAGAATGAGCAGTTCTTC. Protein product: CASSPFGGAKNEQFF.

The genes are TRBV6-5 and TRBJ2-7; D is undetermined. Trimming pared 0 bases from V and 4 bases from J, leaving 7 bases between. The germline V gene encodes CDR1 MNHEY and CDR2 SVGAGI. This CDR3 is 13 amino acids long. CDR3 loop: CASSYSESYEQYF. CDR3 DNA: TGTGCCAGCAGTTACTCGGAGTCGTACGAGCAGTACTTC.

The chain links TRBV19 to TRBJ2-5; D gene uncertain. V lost 8 bases and J 2 bases, leaving 9 bases between the germline ends. Germline assignment: CDR1 LNHDA and CDR2 SQIVND (reference sequence). The CDR3 covers 12 residues. In DNA, the CDR3 is TGTGCCAGTGGTCAGGTACAAGAGACCCAGTACTTC. It yields the protein CASGQVQETQYF. Full variable domain (missing parts from reference TRBV19 and TRBJ2-5): DGGITQSPKYLFRKEGQNVTLSCEQNLNHDAMYWYRQDPGQGLRLIYYSQIVNDFQKGDIAEGYSVSREKKESFPLTVTSAQKNPTAFYLCASGQVQETQYFGPGTRLLVL.

There are a few counts of this clonotype. The gene calls are TRBV7-8 and TRBJ2-1; D is undetermined. The CDR3 runs 14 residues. The V gene lost 0 bases and the J gene lost 6 bases, with 9 bases spanning the gap. The V gene's germline CDR1 is SGHVS and CDR2 FQNEAQ. CDR3: CASSLATALNEQFF. The CDR3 nucleotides read TGTGCCAGCAGCTTAGCAACAGCACTCAATGAGCAGTTCTTC.

This rearrangement joins TRBV19 to TRBJ1-5, with no clear D. This CDR3 is 14 amino acids long. V lost 7 bases and J lost 5, with 15 bases in between. From germline, CDR1 is LNHDA and CDR2 SQIVND (reference sequence). The CDR3 reads CASTPHGPDQPQHF. The CDR3 coding sequence is TGTGCCAGTACCCCACACGGCCCGGATCAGCCCCAGCATTTT.

The V gene is TRBV14, the J gene TRBJ1-1; D gene uncertain. There are 14 residues in the CDR3. CDR1 is SGHDN and CDR2 is FVKESK in the germline V gene. V lost 4 bases and J lost 3, with 12 bases in between. Here the CDR3 reads CASSRGREDTEAFF. The CDR3 bases are TGTGCCAGCAGCCGAGGTAGGGAGGACACTGAAGCTTTCTTT.

This clonotype was counted a few times. The rearrangement joins TRBV7-2 to TRBJ2-7, with D perhaps matching TRBD2 (5 bases). CDR1 is SGHTA and CDR2 is FQGNSA in the germline V gene. Trimming removed 0 bases at V and 7 bases at J, with 13 bases between. CDR3 length: 14 residues. CDR3 protein: CASSLAGLALEQYF. The DNA for the CDR3 is TGTGCCAGCAGCTTAGCAGGACTCGCATTGGAGCAGTACTTC.

This chain uses TRBV20-1 with TRBJ1-1; the D is unclear. V gave up 0 bases and J gave up 6 bases, with 17 bases separating them. From germline, CDR1 is DFQATT and CDR2 SNEGSKA (reference sequence). This CDR3 is built from 15 residues. The CDR3 DNA reads TGCAGTGCTAGAGATCGGAAGAAAGGGTTCGCTGAAGCTTTCTTT. This codes for CSARDRKKGFAEAFF.

J is TRBJ2-7 and V is TRBV18; D is perhaps TRBD1 or TRBD2 (6 bases each). The CDR3 extends over 14 amino acids. Germline loops: CDR1 KGHSH, CDR2 LQKENI. The V gene lost 6 bases and the J gene lost 6 bases, with 18 bases spanning the gap. CDR3 sequence reads: CASSHRNRDFEQYF. The CDR3 coding sequence is TGTGCCAGCTCCCACAGGAACAGGGACTTCGAGCAGTACTTC.

The sample holds a few counts of this clonotype. The rearrangement joins TRBV7-2 to TRBJ2-4, with D perhaps TRBD1 or TRBD2 (6 bases each). V lost 4 bases and J 0 bases, leaving 16 bases between the germline ends. From germline, CDR1 is SGHTA and CDR2 FQGNSA. This CDR3 contains 17 residues. CDR3 nucleotides: TGTGCCAGCAGCTCAAGGGGGGCGGAGTTAGCCAAAAACATTCAGTACTTC. It translates to CASSSRGAELAKNIQYF.

The sample holds many counts of this clonotype. The CDR3 loop reads CASSRGGSYNEQFF. The CDR3 DNA sequence: TGTGCCAGCTCGCGGGGGGGCTCCTACAATGAGCAGTTCTTC. The rearrangement links TRBV18 to TRBJ2-1; 9 nucleotides align to TRBD2. The CDR3 length is 14 residues. Germline V lookup: CDR1 KGHSH, CDR2 LQKENI. V lost 6 bases to trimming and J lost 0 bases; unmatched junction nucleotides: 0.

The chain couples TRBV9 to TRBJ2-3, with D maybe TRBD2 (6 bases). The CDR3 is 12 residues long. V was cut by 3 bases and J by 6 bases, with 8 bases left in between. Germline assignment: CDR1 SGDLS and CDR2 YYNGEE. DNA of the CDR3: TGTGCCAGCAGCGCTCGGGGGGATACGCAGTATTTT. It specifies CASSARGDTQYF.

This clonotype was picked up many times. This chain joins TRBV7-2 and TRBJ1-6, with a weak D call TRBD1 (5 bases). V gave up 3 bases and J gave up 10 bases, with 7 bases separating them. The CDR3 length is 12 residues. CDR1 is SGHTA, CDR2 FQGNSA, per germline. CDR3 protein: CASSFRGSPLHF. The CDR3 bases are TGTGCCAGCAGCTTTCGGGGGTCACCCCTCCACTTT.

The chain is built from TRBV4-1 and TRBJ1-6, with D perhaps matching TRBD1 (5 bases). Between the trimmed V and J ends, which lost 7 bases and 4 bases, there was a span of 14 bases. The CDR3 totals 15 residues. The germline V gene has CDR1 MGHRA and CDR2 YSYEKL. The CDR3 region is CASNEGLLYNSPLHF. The CDR3 DNA follows: TGCGCCAGCAATGAGGGGCTCCTTTATAATTCACCCCTCCACTTT.

In its sample, this clonotype was seen a few times. V and J are TRBV7-6 and TRBJ2-5; maybe TRBD2 (5 bases). CDR3 length: 15 amino acids. The V end lost 5 bases, the J end lost 4 bases, and 17 bases lay between the germline ends. Germline V gene lookup returns CDR1 SGHVS and CDR2 FNYEAQ. CDR3: CASSRLPSSRETQYF. The CDR3 nucleotides are TGTGCCAGCAGCCGTCTGCCATCTAGCAGAGAGACCCAGTACTTC. Filled out from reference TRBV7-6 and TRBJ2-5, the complete variable domain reads GAGVSQSPRYKVTKRGQDVALRCDPISGHVSLYWYRQALGQGPEFLTYFNYEAQQDKSGLPNDRFSAERPEGSISTLTIQRTEQRDSAMYRCASSRLPSSRETQYFGPGTRLLVL.